The 18 T cell receptor beta chains given below trace back to one sample, sequenced in a study of regulatory T cells in long-lasting Graves disease. CDR3-region Arm-PCR and iRepertoire HTBI primers produced the TCR beta libraries. TCRdb ran MiXCR on the multiplex PCR reads and lists one entry per CDR3 protein. The table records about 380,000 distinct CDR3 sequences, roughly a sixth of them present only once. Time point given: newly diagnosed GD, antithyroid drugs for less than 3 months. TCR sequences were obtained from RNA taken from PBMCs. Sequencing used peripheral blood mononuclear cells (PBMCs), obtained at new diagnosis, from a patient treated with antithyroid drugs. These receptors all stem from a female donor with Graves disease.

This clonotype was seen ten or more times. V usage is TRBV2 and J usage is TRBJ1-1; D is unresolved. There are 11 residues in the CDR3. The germline gives CDR1 SNHLY, CDR2 FYNNEI. V gave up 4 bases and J gave up 4 bases, with 4 bases separating them. This chain's CDR3 is CASSGSTEAFF. CDR3 sequence (DNA): TGTGCCAGCAGTGGAAGCACTGAAGCTTTCTTT.

This clonotype has only a few counts. This rearrangement joins TRBV30 to TRBJ1-2; D possibly corresponds to TRBD1 (5 bases). The CDR3 loop spans 14 amino acids. Germline V gene sequence: CDR1 GTSNPN, CDR2 SVGIG (reference sequence). V shed 4 bases and J shed 0 bases, with 12 bases lying between them. CDR3 in amino acids: CAWTGSQPNYGYTF. DNA of the CDR3: TGTGCCTGGACAGGGTCGCAGCCTAACTATGGCTACACCTTC.

This clonotype has ten or more counts. The chain joins TRBV7-7 to TRBJ2-1; D may be TRBD2 (6 bases). The CDR3 runs to 12 residues. Trimming removed 5 bases from V and 10 bases from J, with 12 bases in between. CDR1 is SSHAT, CDR2 FNYEAQ, per germline (reference sequence). The CDR3 DNA follows: TGTGCCAGCAGCGCACCGGGACTGGAGCAGTTCTTC. It is translated as CASSAPGLEQFF.

At least ten counts were recorded for this clonotype. The CDR3 region has the DNA TGTGCCAGCACAGGGGCTCTTAGCAATCAGCCCCAGCATTTT. It yields the protein CASTGALSNQPQHF. The chain joins TRBV2 to TRBJ1-5; D may be TRBD1 (6 bases). This CDR3 has 14 amino acids. The ends were cut back, 7 bases at V and 0 bases at J, with 10 bases in the middle. Per the germline V gene, CDR1 is SNHLY and CDR2 is FYNNEI.

This clonotype has a handful of counts. The rearrangement joins TRBV6-2 or TRBV6-3 to TRBJ1-5, with 9 positions matching TRBD1. CDR3 length equals 16 residues. In germline, CDR1 is MNHEY, CDR2 SVGEGT. V dropped 6 bases and J dropped 4; count of bases not matched to a gene: 10. CDR3 protein: CASRTGTGLLNQPQHF. For the CDR3, the DNA is TGTGCCAGCAGAACCGGGACAGGGTTGTTGAATCAGCCCCAGCATTTT.

This clonotype was recorded at least ten times. The chain employs TRBV30 and TRBJ1-1; D not resolved. CDR3 length: 12 residues. The V end was cut by 2 bases, the J end by 2 bases, with 6 bases between. From germline, CDR1 is GTSNPN and CDR2 SVGIG (reference sequence). In nucleotides, the CDR3 is TGTGCCTGGAGTCCAGCAAACACTGAAGCTTTCTTT. Translated: CAWSPANTEAFF.

This clonotype was found many times. The chain carries TRBV7-2 and TRBJ1-2; 7 nucleotides match TRBD1. The CDR3 loop spans 13 amino acids. V was clipped by 4 bases and J by 9 bases; unmatched bases: 8. The germline gives CDR1 SGHTA, CDR2 FQGNSA. This CDR3 is CASSWGQPLRYTF. The CDR3 nucleotides read TGTGCCAGCAGCTGGGGACAGCCCCTCCGCTACACCTTC.

This clonotype has a count of ten or more. The V and J genes are TRBV12-3 or TRBV12-4 and TRBJ2-3, with D possibly called TRBD1 or TRBD2 (5 bases each). Trimming shortened V by 7 bases and J by 5 bases, and 22 bases separated the two germline ends. CDR3 length: 16 amino acids. DNA of the CDR3: TGTGCCAGCACTCCCCGGGGCAGGGTATTAGGAGATACGCAGTATTTT. This translates into CASTPRGRVLGDTQYF.

The chain recombines TRBV27 with TRBJ2-2; TRBD2 agrees at 9 bases. The germline V gene encodes CDR1 MNHEY and CDR2 SMNVEV (reference sequence). The CDR3 covers 19 residues. With 5 bases clipped from V and 5 bases from J, the junction kept 18 bases outside the gene matches. CDR3 sequence: CASSPMTSGREMFTGELFF. CDR3 DNA sequence: TGTGCCAGCAGTCCCATGACTAGCGGCAGAGAAATGTTTACCGGGGAGCTGTTTTTT.

In this sample, this clonotype turned up many times. The chain carries TRBV20-1 and TRBJ2-5; D may match TRBD1 or TRBD2 (5 bases each). The V and J ends lost 5 bases and 2 bases respectively, with 21 bases between them. The CDR3 extends over 16 amino acids. CDR1 and CDR2 (germline): DFQATT, SNEGSKA (reference sequence). CDR3 nucleotide sequence: TGCAGTGCTGTAGGATCCGGAGAGGGGTCACAAGAGACCCAGTACTTC. Protein sequence: CSAVGSGEGSQETQYF.

This clonotype was counted many times. This rearrangement joins TRBV5-4 to TRBJ2-5; 8 bases are shared with TRBD2. The germline V gene has CDR1 SGHNT and CDR2 YYREEE (reference sequence). V lost 0 bases to trimming and J lost 1 base; unmatched junction nucleotides: 11. CDR3 length: 18 amino acids. For the CDR3, the DNA is TGTGCCAGCAGCTTGGGACCGAGCGGGAGCCCCATCCAAGAGACCCAGTACTTC. This encodes CASSLGPSGSPIQETQYF.

This clonotype turned up a few times. This sequence joins TRBV28 and TRBJ1-4; D perhaps matches TRBD1 (6 bases). V shed 11 bases and J shed 2 bases, with 12 bases lying between them. Per the germline V gene, CDR1 is MDHEN and CDR2 is SYDVKM. This CDR3 comprises 13 residues. The CDR3 DNA sequence: TGTGCCGGCGGGACAACTACTAATGAAAAACTGTTTTTT. Amino acids: CAGGTTTNEKLFF. The whole variable domain, filled in from reference TRBV28 and TRBJ1-4, reads DVKVTQSSRYLVKRTGEKVFLECVQDMDHENMFWYRQDPGLGLRLIYFSYDVKMKEKGDIPEGYSVSREKKERFSLILESASTNQTSMYLCAGGTTTNEKLFFGSGTQLSVL.

The table lists this clonotype with many counts. The chain recombines TRBV2 with TRBJ1-4; D remains ambiguous. CDR1 SNHLY and CDR2 FYNNEI come from the germline V gene. This CDR3 is 15 amino acids long. The CDR3 sequence is CANLWNGLEGEKLFF. As DNA, the CDR3 is TGTGCTAACCTATGGAATGGGCTCGAGGGTGAAAAACTGTTTTTT.

This clonotype occurred many times. The chain links TRBV20-1 to TRBJ2-1; 11 nucleotides align to TRBD2. This CDR3 is 14 amino acids long. Germline V gene sequence: CDR1 DFQATT, CDR2 SNEGSKA (reference sequence). V was clipped by 5 bases and J by 7 bases; unmatched bases: 7. DNA for the CDR3: TGCAGTGCTGGTCTAGCGGGGGGCCCAAATGAGCAGTTCTTC. It is translated as CSAGLAGGPNEQFF.

This clonotype came up many times. In DNA, the CDR3 is TGTGCCAGCAGTAGCGGGGGGGCCGCAACAGATACGCAGTATTTT. Translation gives CASSSGGAATDTQYF. This rearrangement joins TRBV6-2 or TRBV6-3 to TRBJ2-3; 10 bases align to TRBD2. V shed 5 bases, J shed 3 bases, and the junction held 5 bases outside the gene matches. This CDR3 has 15 amino acids. Looked up from germline, CDR1 is MNHEY and CDR2 is SVGEGT.

This clonotype was recorded a few times. Because the CDR3 is missing its conserved closing phenylalanine or tryptophan, this is likely a read error. The chain couples TRBV12-3 or TRBV12-4 to TRBJ1-3; 9 bases line up with TRBD1. Unmatched junction bases numbered 4, after V lost 6 bases and J lost 4 bases. The length of the CDR3 is 14 residues. CDR3 residues: CASSDRGSGNTIYL. CDR3 bases: TGTGCCAGCAGCGACAGGGGGTCGGGAAACACCATATATCTT.

This clonotype was found many times. The gene calls are TRBV24-1 and TRBJ1-5; D ambiguous. The V gene's germline CDR1 is KGHDR and CDR2 SFDVKD. There are 16 residues in the CDR3. Trimming removed 9 bases from V and 1 base from J, with 18 bases in between. The CDR3 is CATRVGIRISNQPQHF. DNA of the CDR3: TGTGCCACCCGGGTGGGGATTCGCATCAGCAATCAGCCCCAGCATTTT.

At least ten counts were recorded for this clonotype. The rearrangement uses TRBV4-2 and TRBJ1-1; the match to TRBD1 covers 7 bases. The CDR3 has 15 residues. Germline CDR1 is LGHNA and CDR2 is YNFKEQ. Trimming took 4 bases from V and 3 from J; bases not matched to a gene: 8. The CDR3 nucleotides are TGTGCCAGCAGCCCTTCACAGGGGAGGGACACTGAAGCTTTCTTT. This gives the protein CASSPSQGRDTEAFF.